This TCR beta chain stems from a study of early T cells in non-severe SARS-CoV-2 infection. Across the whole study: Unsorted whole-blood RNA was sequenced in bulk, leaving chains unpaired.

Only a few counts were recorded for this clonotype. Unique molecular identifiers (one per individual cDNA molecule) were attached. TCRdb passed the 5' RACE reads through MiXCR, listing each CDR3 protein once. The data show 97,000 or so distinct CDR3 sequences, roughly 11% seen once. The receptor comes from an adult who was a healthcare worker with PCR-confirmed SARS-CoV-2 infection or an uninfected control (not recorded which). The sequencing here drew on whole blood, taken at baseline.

As DNA, the CDR3 is TGCAGTGCTGGCCTTACTGGGGACTATGGCTACACCTTC. Amino acids: CSAGLTGDYGYTF. V gene TRBV20-1 combines with J gene TRBJ1-2; D unclear. Trimming shortened V by 5 bases and J by 3 bases, and 13 bases separated the two germline ends. Germline lookup yields CDR1 DFQATT and CDR2 SNEGSKA (reference sequence). The CDR3 spans 13 residues.